This TCR beta chain was recorded in a study of blood T cells in healthy people across ages. Isolated PBMCs totaled at least 6 million in each sample. Total RNA, at least 5.5 micrograms per sample, came from PBMCs. Study-wide results and limits: Researchers judged that diversity estimates from one million T cells fell short of true values.

With a J-beta primer mix and a sample-barcoded 5' primer, a second PCR ran roughly 6 to 12 cycles. TCRdb reanalysed the 5' RACE reads using MiXCR and keeps one entry per CDR3 protein. The repertoire includes approximately 1.5 million distinct CDR3 sequences, approximately 43% of them detected once, and more than 4% sits in the top ten. The V gene's germline CDR1 is MNHNS and CDR2 SASEGT. V shed 10 bases and J 7 bases; nucleotides not matched to a gene: 14. This CDR3 region has 14 residues. A remark on this clonotype: What it binds is not known.

The sample was blood. This chain links TRBV6-1 with TRBJ2-7; the match to TRBD1 covers 9 bases. The sequence came from a woman younger than 35 in good health. The DNA of the CDR3 is TGTGCCACCCCGGGACAGGGATGGAGAAATGAGCAGTACTTC. Protein product: CATPGQGWRNEQYF.